A single count supports the clone carrying this T cell receptor beta chain. What it binds is not known. These data originate in a study of read filtering for tumor transcriptome and immune sequencing. Overall study context: Whole-transcriptome libraries were prepared after DNase treatment.

Molecular barcoded adaptors covering alpha/delta and beta/gamma chains were used on 400 to 450 ng RNA. TCRdb recomputed calls from the reads with MiXCR, one row per CDR3 protein. Found here are 65,000 or so distinct CDR3 sequences, approximately 18% of them singletons; the top ten hold approximately 11%. Broader study findings: IR-seq and RNA-seq agreed better without single-read clonotypes.

CDR3 size: 19 residues. V lost 1 base to trimming and J lost 2 bases, with 22 bases between them. Per germline, CDR1 SEHNR and CDR2 FQNEAQ (reference sequence). The chain employs TRBV7-9 and TRBJ2-3; TRBD2 might be the D (6 bases). Sequences were obtained from a population of CD138-negative cells sorted from bone marrow. The TCR was taken from a donor over 35 with multiple myeloma. This CDR3 reads CASSLGTRKTRINTDTQYF. In DNA form, the CDR3 reads TGTGCCAGCAGCTTAGGGACACGAAAGACTAGAATAAACACAGATACGCAGTATTTT.